Below, 5 T cell receptor beta chains from the same sample are listed, as sequenced in a study of T cell responses to AZD1222 COVID-19 vaccine. Only in-frame clones appear in the TCRdb table, and some are missing; sequencing was by immunoSEQ multiplex PCR. The data contain around 150,000 clones, around 94% of them singletons. Here the sequenced sample was peripheral blood, taken on day 0 of AZD1222 vaccination. The receptors shown here come from an adult in good health.

The chain uses TRBV7-9 and TRBJ1-1, with D perhaps matching TRBD1 (5 bases). Per germline, CDR1 SEHNR and CDR2 FQNEAQ (reference sequence). The germline V and J ends were trimmed by 5 bases and 8 bases, with 15 bases remaining between them. The CDR3 contains 13 residues. For the CDR3, the DNA is TGTGCCAGCAGCCTGCGACAGAGCAACGAAGCTTTCTTT. Translation: CASSLRQSNEAFF.

In nucleotides, the CDR3 is TGTGCCTGGAGTGTACTATATTATGGCTACACCTTC. Residues: CAWSVLYYGYTF. The rearrangement links TRBV30 to TRBJ1-2; no definite D call. V shed 0 bases and J shed 5 bases, with 7 bases lying between them. In germline, CDR1 is GTSNPN, CDR2 SVGIG (reference sequence). The CDR3 spans 12 residues.

This clone was counted a single time. This chain uses TRBV28 with TRBJ2-7; 9 nucleotides match TRBD1. Unmatched junction bases numbered 1, after V lost 6 bases and J lost 1 base. The CDR3 spans 13 residues. CDR1 is MDHEN, CDR2 SYDVKM, per germline. As DNA, the CDR3 is TGTGCCAGCAGGGGACAGGGTTCCTACGAGCAGTACTTC. Its protein product is CASRGQGSYEQYF.

This chain joins TRBV5-1 and TRBJ2-3; 8 bases agree with TRBD1. CDR3 length equals 14 residues. Germline CDR1 SGHRS, CDR2 YFSETQ. V trimming: 7 bases; J trimming: 5 bases; junction bases outside the gene matches: 9. The CDR3 spells CASRLDREVDTQYF. The CDR3 nucleotides read TGCGCCAGCCGCCTGGACAGGGAGGTAGATACGCAGTATTTT. The variable domain in full, completed from reference TRBV5-1 and TRBJ2-3, reads KAGVTQTPRYLIKTRGQQVTLSCSPISGHRSVSWYQQTPGQGLQFLFEYFSETQRNKGNFPGRFSGRQFSNSRSEMNVSTLELGDSALYLCASRLDREVDTQYFGPGTRLTVL.

This rearrangement joins TRBV19 to TRBJ1-5; 7 nucleotides match TRBD1. Germline-derived CDR1 and CDR2 are LNHDA and SQIVND (reference sequence). The CDR3 contains 14 residues. The V and J ends lost 4 bases and 6 bases, in that order; junction bases with no gene match: 6. In DNA form, the CDR3 reads TGTGCCAGTAGTACCGACAGGGTCGGTCAGCCCCAGCATTTT. It is translated as CASSTDRVGQPQHF.